This is a list of T cell receptor beta chains from one sample in a study of CD8+ T cells in alopecia areata. This table comes from immunoSEQ multiplex PCR, and its TCRdb copy is limited to in-frame clones, with some not included. The repertoire holds over 50,000 clones, with around 49% as singletons. The specimen comprised CD8+ T cells sorted from blood, sampled at week 0. Every receptor here comes from a human donor with alopecia areata. Each CDR3 is given with its conserved first and last residue. The order of the fields is V gene, clone size, J gene, D gene, CDR3 DNA, CDR3 protein. The D gene is left open where the match is weak. Clone size appears in some rows only: once, few, many, or a class for an expanded clone.

v_gene: TRBV19
abundance: medium-sized
j_gene: TRBJ2-7
d_gene: TRBD1
CDR3nt: TGTGCCAGTACCGGGACAGGGAGCGAGCAGTACTTC
CDR3aa: CASTGTGSEQYF

v_gene: TRBV7-8
abundance: -
j_gene: TRBJ2-6
d_gene: -
CDR3nt: TGTGCCAGCAGCCTAGAGACGGCGCCGGGGGCCAACGTCCTGACTTTC
CDR3aa: CASSLETAPGANVLTF

v_gene: TRBV29-1
abundance: -
j_gene: TRBJ2-7
d_gene: -
CDR3nt: TGCAGCGTTGAGGGGACTCACTACGAGCAGTACTTC
CDR3aa: CSVEGTHYEQYF

v_gene: TRBV27
abundance: -
j_gene: TRBJ2-3
d_gene: TRBD2
CDR3nt: TGTGCCAGCAGTTTTGGGGGAGGGACAGATACGCAGTATTTT
CDR3aa: CASSFGGGTDTQYF

v_gene: TRBV30
abundance: -
j_gene: TRBJ2-1
d_gene: -
CDR3nt: TGTGCCTGGACCAGCGGGACAATAAATGAGCAGTTCTTC
CDR3aa: CAWTSGTINEQFF

v_gene: TRBV7-9
abundance: few
j_gene: TRBJ2-7
d_gene: -
CDR3nt: TGTGCCAGCAGCGACACCGGGACGGTTTCCTACGAGCAGTACTTC
CDR3aa: CASSDTGTVSYEQYF

v_gene: TRBV7-9
abundance: -
j_gene: TRBJ2-7
d_gene: -
CDR3nt: TGTGCCAGCAGCTTAGACTACGCCAACGAGCAGTACTTC
CDR3aa: CASSLDYANEQYF

v_gene: TRBV7-2
abundance: -
j_gene: TRBJ2-5
d_gene: -
CDR3nt: TGTGCCAGCAGCTTAACCCCCTATCGGACGGCGTACCAAGAGACCCAGTACTTC
CDR3aa: CASSLTPYRTAYQETQYF

v_gene: TRBV29-1
abundance: -
j_gene: TRBJ2-7
d_gene: -
CDR3nt: TGCAGCGTTGTCGATAGTTCTACCTACGAGCAGTACTTC
CDR3aa: CSVVDSSTYEQYF

v_gene: TRBV7-2
abundance: -
j_gene: TRBJ2-7
d_gene: -
CDR3nt: TGTGCCAGCAGCTTAGACAGGGCCTACGAGCAGTACTTC
CDR3aa: CASSLDRAYEQYF

v_gene: TRBV29-1
abundance: -
j_gene: TRBJ2-7
d_gene: -
CDR3nt: TGCAGCGTGGCAACCTACGAGCAGTACTTC
CDR3aa: CSVATYEQYF

v_gene: TRBV29-1
abundance: -
j_gene: TRBJ2-3
d_gene: TRBD2
CDR3nt: TGCAGCGTTGTGGTTAGCGGGAGAATCACAGATACGCAGTATTTT
CDR3aa: CSVVVSGRITDTQYF

v_gene: TRBV6-1
abundance: -
j_gene: TRBJ2-1
d_gene: TRBD2
CDR3nt: TGTGCCAGCCAAACTAGCGGGGACTTCAATGAGCAGTTCTTC
CDR3aa: CASQTSGDFNEQFF

v_gene: TRBV7-2
abundance: -
j_gene: TRBJ2-1
d_gene: -
CDR3nt: TGTGCCAGCACGAAAAACCTGGAAAGGAGGCAGTTCTTC
CDR3aa: CASTKNLERRQFF

v_gene: TRBV29-1
abundance: few
j_gene: TRBJ2-6
d_gene: -
CDR3nt: TGCAGCGTCGAAGGGACGACCTCTGGGGCCAACGTCCTGACTTTC
CDR3aa: CSVEGTTSGANVLTF

v_gene: TRBV27
abundance: few
j_gene: TRBJ1-1
d_gene: -
CDR3nt: TGTGCCAGCAGTGCAGGACGTTTATCTGAAGCTTTCTTT
CDR3aa: CASSAGRLSEAFF

v_gene: TRBV9
abundance: -
j_gene: TRBJ2-7
d_gene: TRBD1
CDR3nt: TGTGCCAGCAGCGCTAGAGGGACAGGGGCATACGAGCAGTACTTC
CDR3aa: CASSARGTGAYEQYF

v_gene: TRBV9
abundance: -
j_gene: TRBJ1-2
d_gene: -
CDR3nt: TGTGCCAGCAGCGCTTCCCTATCGTTTGCCAACTATGGCTACACCTTC
CDR3aa: CASSASLSFANYGYTF

v_gene: TRBV29-1
abundance: -
j_gene: TRBJ2-7
d_gene: -
CDR3nt: TGCAGCGTTCTGGATTACGAGCAGTACTTC
CDR3aa: CSVLDYEQYF

v_gene: TRBV7-9
abundance: few
j_gene: TRBJ1-2
d_gene: -
CDR3nt: TGTGCCAGCAGCCCAGGAATAGCCTATGGCTACACCTTC
CDR3aa: CASSPGIAYGYTF

v_gene: TRBV7-9
abundance: -
j_gene: TRBJ2-7
d_gene: TRBD1
CDR3nt: TGTGCCAGCAGCTACGGACAGGGTGAGCAGTACTTC
CDR3aa: CASSYGQGEQYF

v_gene: TRBV29-1
abundance: -
j_gene: TRBJ2-1
d_gene: TRBD2
CDR3nt: TGCGGGGTGGGCGGGGGAGTTTATGATGAGCAGTTCTTC
CDR3aa: CGVGGGVYDEQFF

v_gene: TRBV5-6
abundance: -
j_gene: TRBJ2-7
d_gene: TRBD2
CDR3nt: TGTGCCAGCAGCGGGAGGGGTTACGAGCAGTACTTC
CDR3aa: CASSGRGYEQYF

v_gene: TRBV29-1
abundance: -
j_gene: TRBJ2-7
d_gene: TRBD1
CDR3nt: TGCAGCGTTGAACCCACAGGGGGCGTTCGGGGCGAGCAGTACTTC
CDR3aa: CSVEPTGGVRGEQYF